This T cell receptor beta chain was documented in a study of blood T cell repertoires in COVID-19. Participants, about 18 to 90 years old, spanned around 25 US areas. Participant reports of clinical history set cohort assignment. The V gene's germline CDR1 is SGHTA and CDR2 FQGTGA. The CDR3 contains 15 residues. J gave up 7 bases and V 2 bases, and 11 bases lay outside the gene matches. The method was immunoSEQ multiplex PCR; TCRdb's version includes in-frame clones alone and lacks a portion of them. The sample records 200,000 to 300,000 clones, around 92% being singletons. The sequenced sample consisted of PBMCs or T cells enriched from blood (not recorded which). The chain links TRBV7-3 to TRBJ2-7; 7 bases are shared with TRBD2. This receptor was identified in a woman aged 30 to 39 with acute COVID-19. The CDR3 DNA follows: TGTGCCAGCAGCTTAGATTCCGGCGGGGGATCAGAGCAGTACTTC. Translating it yields CASSLDSGGGSEQYF.